The TCR beta chain under discussion was sequenced for a study of blood T cell repertoires in COVID-19. The wider study: Sites in the United States, Italy and Spain provided acute and convalescent COVID-19 samples. PBMCs, B-cell-depleted T cells, or T cells were the source of the cDNA or gDNA that made up the material.

The V and J ends lost 6 bases and 2 bases respectively, with 10 bases between them. The CDR3 runs to 13 residues. The germline CDR1 and CDR2 sequences are SNHLY and FYNNEI. As originally analysed: Nucleated cell number was recorded as an estimate derived from reference gene primer amplification. TCRdb's table, derived via immunoSEQ multiplex PCR, lists solely in-frame clones and lacks some. The V and J calls and clone size are taken from that table; D and trimming were inferred from the DNA. The repertoire holds a few hundred thousand clones, with approximately 83% as singletons. The sequenced sample consisted of peripheral blood. This chain uses TRBV2 with TRBJ1-2, with a weak D call TRBD1 (5 bases). The clonotype originates from a woman in her 30s who had recovered from COVID-19. In DNA form, the CDR3 reads TGTGCCAGCAGCCTACAGGAGAACTATGGCTACACCTTC. The encoded protein is CASSLQENYGYTF.